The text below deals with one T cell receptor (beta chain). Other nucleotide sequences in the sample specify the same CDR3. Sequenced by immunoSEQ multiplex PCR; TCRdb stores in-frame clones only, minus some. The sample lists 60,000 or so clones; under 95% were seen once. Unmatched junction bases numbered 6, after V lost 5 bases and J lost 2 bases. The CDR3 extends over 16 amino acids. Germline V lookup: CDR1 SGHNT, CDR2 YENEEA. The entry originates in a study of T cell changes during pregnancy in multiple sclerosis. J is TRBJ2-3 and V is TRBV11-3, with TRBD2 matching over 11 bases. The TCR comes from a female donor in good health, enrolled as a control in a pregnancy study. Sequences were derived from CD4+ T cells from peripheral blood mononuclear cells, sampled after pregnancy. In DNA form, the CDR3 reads TGTGCCAGCAGCCCTAGCGGGGGGTCTTCCACAGATACGCAGTATTTT. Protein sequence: CASSPSGGSSTDTQYF.